This paragraph reports one T cell receptor beta chain. What it binds is not known. Within the CD8+ T cell compartment, naive cells were CD45RO-CCR7+CD27+CD95-. Carrying UMI labels, the TRB cDNA libraries were prepared through 5' RACE. TCRdb processed the 5' RACE reads again and assigns one entry to each CDR3 protein, with no DNA. The sample table sets out 90,000 to 150,000 distinct CDR3 sequences. The CDR3 has 14 residues. Germline CDR1 reads SGHRS; CDR2 reads YFSETQ. These data belong to a study of CXCR3-negative and CXCR3-positive naive CD8 T cells. Overall study results and limits: Naive CXCR3-positive cells had TRB CDR3s more hydrophobic than those of CXCR3-negative naive cells.

The clonotype originates from a human donor in good health. Some clones in this sample may be carry-over from other donors' samples. Sequenced: naive CXCR3+ CD8+ T cells from blood. Described subset: CD45RO-CCR7+CD27+CD95- naive CD8+ T cells expressing CXCR3 (TNR3+). V gene TRBV5-1 combines with J gene TRBJ1-5; the TCRdb call, TRBD1, lacks DNA for checking. The CDR3 region is CASSRAPGNQPQHF.